This TCR beta chain was identified during a study of T cells in Graves' hyperthyroidism and ophthalmopathy. About the research overall: Specimen type is peripheral blood, collected at initial diagnosis prior to any treatment.

Many counts were recorded for this clonotype. CDR1 and CDR2 from the germline V gene are DFQATT and SNEGSKA (reference sequence). The ends were cut back, 5 bases at V and 5 bases at J, with 12 bases in the middle. The CDR3 has 12 residues. Amplified regions were TCR beta CDR3 sequences from RNA transcripts. When the TCR CDR3 underwent first-round RT-PCR, the HTBI primer set was used. TCRdb reprocessed the multiplex PCR reads via MiXCR and lists one record per CDR3 protein. This sample yields a few hundred thousand distinct CDR3 sequences, of which roughly 19% are seen a single time; 3% to 4.5% belongs to the top ten.

The receptor comes from a woman between 18 and 30 years old with Graves' hyperthyroidism. Sequencing was performed on blood. The gene calls are TRBV20-1 and TRBJ2-5; perhaps TRBD2 as D (5 bases). Here the CDR3 DNA reads TGCAGTGCTTCCATAGGCGGGGAGACCCAGTACTTC. Residues: CSASIGGETQYF.